These 6 T cell receptor beta chains were sequenced from one sample in a study of cytomegalovirus exposure and HLA in healthy donors. The primer mix had 60 Vbeta and 13 Jbeta primers. Profiled with immunoSEQ multiplex PCR; TCRdb holds only in-frame clones, not every one. Of fewer than 150,000 clones detected, 70% to 80% appear once; the ten largest clones hold 6.2%. Sequencing was carried out using PBMCs. The receptors come from a woman in her thirties or forties in good health and CMV-seropositive.

The chain employs TRBV2 and TRBJ2-2, with D maybe TRBD2 (5 bases). V was shortened by 2 bases and J by 5 bases, with 15 bases between the two germline ends. The length of the CDR3 is 16 residues. CDR1 SNHLY and CDR2 FYNNEI come from the germline V gene. The CDR3 DNA reads TGTGCCAGCAGTGAATACCGGGGAGCGAGGACCGGGGAGCTGTTTTTT. It is translated as CASSEYRGARTGELFF.

This clone was counted only a few times. The V and J genes are TRBV15 and TRBJ2-5, with D possibly being TRBD2 (6 bases). With 8 bases removed from V and 5 bases from J, the gap between germline ends came to 12 bases. Germline values: CDR1 LNHNV, CDR2 YYDKDF (reference sequence). This CDR3 is 12 amino acids long. The CDR3: CATSGGWETQYF. CDR3 nucleotides: TGTGCCACCTCCGGGGGATGGGAGACCCAGTACTTC.

Concerning this clone: In the same sample, other DNA sequences code for this CDR3. The chain combines TRBV9 with TRBJ1-2; 7 nucleotides align to TRBD1. The CDR3 covers 14 residues. Trimming at V came to 0 bases and at J to 2 bases, leaving 1 base not matched to a gene. Germline V lookup: CDR1 SGDLS, CDR2 YYNGEE. The CDR3 region has the DNA TGTGCCAGCAGCGTAGGACAGGGCAACTATGGCTACACCTTC. This sequence encodes CASSVGQGNYGYTF.

The chain is built from TRBV27 and TRBJ2-7; tentative D call: TRBD1 (5 bases). This CDR3 has 14 amino acids. Germline CDR1 is MNHEY and CDR2 is SMNVEV (reference sequence). Trimming removed 3 bases at V and 1 base at J, with 10 bases between. The CDR3 loop is CASSFYAGSYEQYF. The CDR3 DNA reads TGTGCCAGCAGTTTTTATGCAGGGTCCTACGAGCAGTACTTC.

The gene calls are TRBV6-5 and TRBJ2-1; tentative D call: TRBD1 (6 bases). The CDR3 has 14 amino acids. Trimming stripped 0 bases from V and 8 bases from J, with 11 bases between. Germline V lookup: CDR1 MNHEY, CDR2 SVGAGI. In nucleotides, the CDR3 is TGTGCCAGCAGTTACTCAGGCTCAGGGGATGAGCAGTTCTTC. It is translated as CASSYSGSGDEQFF.

The chain links TRBV5-6 to TRBJ2-7; weak D call: TRBD1 (6 bases). This CDR3 contains 17 residues. V lost 0 bases to trimming and J lost 3 bases, with 19 bases between them. Germline CDR1 SGHDT, CDR2 YYEEEE. The CDR3 nucleotides are TGTGCCAGCAGCTTGGGGTATAGGCAGGGGACCAACTACGAGCAGTACTTC. Its translation: CASSLGYRQGTNYEQYF.